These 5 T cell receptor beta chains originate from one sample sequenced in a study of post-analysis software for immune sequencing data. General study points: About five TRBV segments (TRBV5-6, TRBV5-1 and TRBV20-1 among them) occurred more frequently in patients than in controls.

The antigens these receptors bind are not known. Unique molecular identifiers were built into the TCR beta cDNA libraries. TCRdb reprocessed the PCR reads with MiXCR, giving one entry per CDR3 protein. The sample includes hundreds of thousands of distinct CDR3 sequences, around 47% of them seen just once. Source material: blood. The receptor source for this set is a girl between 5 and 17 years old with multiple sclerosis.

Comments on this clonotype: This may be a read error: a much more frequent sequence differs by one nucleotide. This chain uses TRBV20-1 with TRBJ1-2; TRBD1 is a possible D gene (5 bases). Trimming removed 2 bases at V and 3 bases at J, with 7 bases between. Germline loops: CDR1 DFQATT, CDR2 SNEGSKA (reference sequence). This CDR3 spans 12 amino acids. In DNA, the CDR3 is TGCAGTGCTAGACGGGGGGACTATGGCTACACCTTC. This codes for CSARRGDYGYTF.

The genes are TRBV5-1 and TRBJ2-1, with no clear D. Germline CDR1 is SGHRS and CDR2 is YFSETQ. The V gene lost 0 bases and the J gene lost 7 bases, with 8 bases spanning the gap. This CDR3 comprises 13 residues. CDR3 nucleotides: TGCGCCAGCAGCTTGGAAAGCTGGAATGAGCAGTTCTTC. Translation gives CASSLESWNEQFF.

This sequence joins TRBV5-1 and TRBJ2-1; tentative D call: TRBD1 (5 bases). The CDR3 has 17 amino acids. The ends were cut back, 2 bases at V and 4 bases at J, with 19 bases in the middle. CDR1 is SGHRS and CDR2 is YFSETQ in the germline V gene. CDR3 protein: CASSLAWVGPQYNEQFF. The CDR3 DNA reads TGCGCCAGCAGCTTAGCTTGGGTGGGGCCTCAATACAATGAGCAGTTCTTC.

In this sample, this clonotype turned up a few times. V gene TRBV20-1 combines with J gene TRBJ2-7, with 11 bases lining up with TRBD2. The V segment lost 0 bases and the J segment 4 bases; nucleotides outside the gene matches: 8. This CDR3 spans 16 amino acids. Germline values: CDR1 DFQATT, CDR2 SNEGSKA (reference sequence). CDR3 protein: CSARDVMIAGGYEQYF. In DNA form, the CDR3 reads TGCAGTGCTAGAGATGTGATGATAGCGGGAGGGTACGAGCAGTACTTC.

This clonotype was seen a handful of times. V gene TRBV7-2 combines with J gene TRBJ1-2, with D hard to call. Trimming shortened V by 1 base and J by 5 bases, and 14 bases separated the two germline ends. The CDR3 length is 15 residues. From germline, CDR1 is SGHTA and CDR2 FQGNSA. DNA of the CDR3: TGTGCCAGCAGCTTAGGGACCTCCTCTGGATATGGCTACACCTTC. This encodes CASSLGTSSGYGYTF. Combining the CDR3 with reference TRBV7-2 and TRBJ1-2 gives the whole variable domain GAGVSQSPSNKVTEKGKDVELRCDPISGHTALYWYRQSLGQGLEFLIYFQGNSAPDKSGLPSDRFSAERTGGSVSTLTIQRTQQEDSAVYLCASSLGTSSGYGYTFGSGTRLTVV.